The TCR beta chain described here comes from a study of blood T cells in healthy people across ages. Regarding the study as a whole: Roughly linear declines in TCR beta diversity per million T cells occurred with age. Diversity figures derived from one million T cells were judged to underestimate the true value.

This CDR3 is 13 amino acids long. From germline, CDR1 is MNHNY and CDR2 SVGAGI (reference sequence). The J segment lost 11 bases and the V segment lost 8 bases, leaving 13 bases of the junction unmatched. Samples had at least 7 million PBMCs isolated from them. This clonotype showed up just a few times. Its matching antigen is unknown. A much bigger clone sits one base away, suggesting this may be a read error. Combining a sample-barcoded 5' primer with a J-beta primer mix, a second PCR ran for roughly 6 to 11 cycles. A template-switch adaptor with 12 random nucleotides tagged each cDNA molecule. Via MiXCR, TCRdb re-called the 5' RACE reads, giving one row per CDR3 protein. The table includes about 670,000 distinct CDR3 sequences, over 40% detected once.

Sequenced sample: blood. The TCR sequence derives from a woman older than 75 in good health. This chain connects TRBV6-6 to TRBJ2-5; 8 nucleotides align to TRBD1. The CDR3 loop is CASHTGGRNEQYF. CDR3 coding DNA: TGTGCCAGCCATACAGGGGGGAGGAATGAGCAGTACTTC.